Below are 8 T cell receptor beta chains sequenced from a single sample in a study of T cells after yellow fever vaccination. TCRdb fed the 5' RACE reads into MiXCR, producing one record per CDR3 protein. The sample lists about 260,000 distinct CDR3 sequences, about 3.9% occurring once. The source was PBMCs, collected 15 days after the yellow fever booster vaccination. The receptor source for this set is a man aged 18-30 years who received the YFV17D yellow fever vaccine.

In this sample, this clonotype turned up many times. The chain joins TRBV5-1 to TRBJ2-3; tentatively, D is TRBD1 (6 bases). Germline lookup yields CDR1 SGHRS and CDR2 YFSETQ. The V and J ends lost 2 bases and 2 bases respectively, with 12 bases between them. This CDR3 has 15 amino acids. The CDR3 sequence is CASSLLGQNTDTQYF. DNA for the CDR3: TGCGCCAGCAGCTTATTAGGACAGAACACAGATACGCAGTATTTT.

This clonotype was observed at least ten times. The chain recombines TRBV5-5 with TRBJ2-7; 8 bases are shared with TRBD2. Germline CDR1 is SGHKS and CDR2 is YYEKEE (reference sequence). The CDR3 length is 14 residues. J lost 6 bases, V lost 4 bases, and 9 bases had no gene match. The CDR3: CASSLLTGGGEQYF. Here the CDR3 DNA reads TGTGCCAGCAGCCTCCTTACCGGGGGGGGCGAGCAGTACTTC.

The chain employs TRBV6-5 and TRBJ2-7, with D possibly TRBD2 on 6 matching bases. The V and J ends lost 2 bases and 6 bases respectively, with 14 bases between them. CDR1 is MNHEY, CDR2 SVGAGI, per germline. The CDR3 contains 14 residues. The CDR3 bases are TGTGCCAGCAGTTACCCTGCCGGGGGTGGCGAGCAGTACTTC. Translating gives CASSYPAGGGEQYF.

The sample holds many counts of this clonotype. The V and J genes are TRBV7-2 and TRBJ2-3, with 8 bases fitting TRBD2. The CDR3 has 15 residues. The germline gives CDR1 SGHTA, CDR2 FQGNSA. Trimming at V came to 7 bases and at J to 0 bases, leaving 6 bases not matched to a gene. This CDR3 is CASIRGGASTDTQYF. As DNA, the CDR3 is TGTGCCAGCATCCGGGGGGGGGCTAGCACAGATACGCAGTATTTT.

The V call is TRBV7-6, the J call TRBJ2-7, with D perhaps being TRBD1 or TRBD2 (6 bases each). CDR3 size: 13 residues. Trimming took 5 bases from V and 3 from J, leaving 11 bases between them. The germline V gene encodes CDR1 SGHVS and CDR2 FNYEAQ. The CDR3 sequence: CASSPGGGYEQYV. CDR3 DNA: TGTGCCAGCAGCCCTGGAGGGGGCTACGAGCAGTACGTC.

This clonotype was detected many times. The chain joins TRBV18 to TRBJ2-3; tentative D call: TRBD2 (5 bases). The CDR3 consists of 18 residues. The V end was cut by 3 bases, the J end by 4 bases, with 23 bases between. From germline, CDR1 is KGHSH and CDR2 LQKENI. CDR3 bases: TGTGCCAGCTCACCGACTCCCCCTTTAGCGATGAACGCAGATACGCAGTATTTT. This codes for CASSPTPPLAMNADTQYF.

This clonotype was recorded many times. The CDR3 spells CASSRQGPNTEAFF. Written as DNA, the CDR3 is TGTGCCAGCAGCCGACAGGGACCGAACACTGAAGCTTTCTTT. The chain employs TRBV7-6 and TRBJ1-1, with 7 positions matching TRBD1. J gave up 1 base and V 5 bases, and 4 bases lay outside the gene matches. The V gene's germline CDR1 is SGHVS and CDR2 FNYEAQ. CDR3 length equals 14 residues.

V and J are TRBV24-1 and TRBJ2-5; 7 bases line up with TRBD1. Germline CDR1 reads KGHDR; CDR2 reads SFDVKD. The V gene end was trimmed by 4 bases and the J gene end by 3 bases; junction bases not matched to a gene: 13. The CDR3 loop spans 17 amino acids. The CDR3, as DNA: TGTGCCACCAGTGAGGCGACAGGGTATAGGTTTGAAGAGACCCAGTACTTC. Encoded protein: CATSEATGYRFEETQYF.